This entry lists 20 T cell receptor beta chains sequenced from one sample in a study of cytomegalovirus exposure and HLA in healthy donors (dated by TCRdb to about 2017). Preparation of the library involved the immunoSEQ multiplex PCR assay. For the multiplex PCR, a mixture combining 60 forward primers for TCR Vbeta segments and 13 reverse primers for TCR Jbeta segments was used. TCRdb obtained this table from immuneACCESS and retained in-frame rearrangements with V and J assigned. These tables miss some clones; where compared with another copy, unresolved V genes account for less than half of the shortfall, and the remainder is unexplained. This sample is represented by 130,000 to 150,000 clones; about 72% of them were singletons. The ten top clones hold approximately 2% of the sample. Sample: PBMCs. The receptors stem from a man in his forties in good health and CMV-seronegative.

This chain's CDR3 is CASSPQGGGELFF. The CDR3 DNA sequence: TGTGCCAGCAGCCCACAGGGTGGCGGGGAGCTGTTTTTT. The V call is TRBV7-2, the J call TRBJ2-2, with a possible D match to TRBD1 (6 bases). The germline V and J ends were trimmed by 5 bases and 7 bases, with 11 bases remaining between them. Germline values: CDR1 SGHTA, CDR2 FQGNSA. The CDR3 spans 13 residues.

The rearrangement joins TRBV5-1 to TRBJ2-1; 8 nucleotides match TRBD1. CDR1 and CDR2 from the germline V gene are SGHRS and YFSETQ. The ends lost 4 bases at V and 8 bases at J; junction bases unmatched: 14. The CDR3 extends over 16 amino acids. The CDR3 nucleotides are TGCGCCAGCAGCCTGACCCGGACAGGGTCAGGGCATGAGCAGTTCTTC. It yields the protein CASSLTRTGSGHEQFF.

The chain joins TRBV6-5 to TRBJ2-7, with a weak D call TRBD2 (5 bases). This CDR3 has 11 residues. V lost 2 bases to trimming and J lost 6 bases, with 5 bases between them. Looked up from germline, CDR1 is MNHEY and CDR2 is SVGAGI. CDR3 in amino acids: CASSYGGEQYF. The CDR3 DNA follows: TGTGCCAGCAGTTACGGAGGCGAGCAGTACTTC.

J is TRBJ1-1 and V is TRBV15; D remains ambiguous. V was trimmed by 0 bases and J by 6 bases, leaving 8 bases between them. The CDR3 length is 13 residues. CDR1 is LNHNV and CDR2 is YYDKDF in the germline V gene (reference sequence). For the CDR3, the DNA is TGTGCCACCAGCAGAGAATTTCTCTCTGAAGCTTTCTTT. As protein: CATSREFLSEAFF.

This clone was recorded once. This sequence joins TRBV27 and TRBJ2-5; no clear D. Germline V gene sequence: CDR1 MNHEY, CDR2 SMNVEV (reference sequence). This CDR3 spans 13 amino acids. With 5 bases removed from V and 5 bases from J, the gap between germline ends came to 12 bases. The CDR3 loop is CASSPKSRETQYF. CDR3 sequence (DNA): TGTGCCAGCAGTCCTAAATCCAGGGAGACCCAGTACTTC.

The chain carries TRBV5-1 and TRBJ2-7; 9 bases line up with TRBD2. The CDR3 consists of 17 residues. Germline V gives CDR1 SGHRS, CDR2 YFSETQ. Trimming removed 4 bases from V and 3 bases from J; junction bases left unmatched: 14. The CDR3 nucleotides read TGCGCCAGCAGCCGGTGGGGCGGGGGGGGCCTCTACTACGAGCAGTACTTC. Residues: CASSRWGGGGLYYEQYF.

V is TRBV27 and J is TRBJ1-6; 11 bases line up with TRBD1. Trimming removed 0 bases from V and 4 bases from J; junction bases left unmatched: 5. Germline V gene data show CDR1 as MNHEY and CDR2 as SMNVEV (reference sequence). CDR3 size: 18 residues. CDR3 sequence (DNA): TGTGCCAGCAGTTTATCGGTAGGGACAGGGGGATATAATTCACCCCTCCACTTT. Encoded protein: CASSLSVGTGGYNSPLHF.

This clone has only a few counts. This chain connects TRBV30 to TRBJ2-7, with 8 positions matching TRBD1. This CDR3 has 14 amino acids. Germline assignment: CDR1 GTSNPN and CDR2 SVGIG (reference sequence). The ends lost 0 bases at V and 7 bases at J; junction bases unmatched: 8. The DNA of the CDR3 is TGTGCCTGGAGTGTGACCCAGGGGGCCGGGGAGCAGTACTTC. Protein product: CAWSVTQGAGEQYF. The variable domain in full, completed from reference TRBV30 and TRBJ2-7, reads SQTIHQWPATLVQPVGSPLSLECTVEGTSNPNLYWYRQAAGRGLQLLFYSVGIGQISSEVPQNLSASRPQDRQFILSSKKLLLSDSGFYLCAWSVTQGAGEQYFGPGTRLTVT.

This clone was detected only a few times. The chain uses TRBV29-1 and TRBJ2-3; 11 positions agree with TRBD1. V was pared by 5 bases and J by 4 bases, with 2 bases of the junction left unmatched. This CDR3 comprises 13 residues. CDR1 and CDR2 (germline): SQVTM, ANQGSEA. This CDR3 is CSVWTGGADTQYF. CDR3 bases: TGCAGCGTTTGGACAGGGGGCGCAGATACGCAGTATTTT.

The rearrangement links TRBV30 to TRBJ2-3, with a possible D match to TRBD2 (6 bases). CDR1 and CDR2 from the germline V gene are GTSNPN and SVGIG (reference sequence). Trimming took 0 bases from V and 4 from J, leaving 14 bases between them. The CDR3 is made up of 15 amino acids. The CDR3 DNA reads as TGTGCCTGGAGTGTATCGCTAGCGTTTTCAGATACGCAGTATTTT. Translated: CAWSVSLAFSDTQYF.

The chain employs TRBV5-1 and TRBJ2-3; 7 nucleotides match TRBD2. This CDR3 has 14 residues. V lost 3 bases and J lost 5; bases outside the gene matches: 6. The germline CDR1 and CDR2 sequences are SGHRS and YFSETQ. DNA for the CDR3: TGCGCCAGCAGCTGGGCGGGGGTGAGAGATACGCAGTATTTT. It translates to CASSWAGVRDTQYF.

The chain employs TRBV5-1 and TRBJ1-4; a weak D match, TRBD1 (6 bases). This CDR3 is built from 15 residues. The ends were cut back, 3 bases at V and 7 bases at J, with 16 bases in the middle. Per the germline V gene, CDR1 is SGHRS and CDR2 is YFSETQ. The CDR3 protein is CASSSKGVVGEKLFF. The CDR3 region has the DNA TGCGCCAGCAGCTCGAAGGGGGTGGTCGGTGAAAAACTGTTTTTT.

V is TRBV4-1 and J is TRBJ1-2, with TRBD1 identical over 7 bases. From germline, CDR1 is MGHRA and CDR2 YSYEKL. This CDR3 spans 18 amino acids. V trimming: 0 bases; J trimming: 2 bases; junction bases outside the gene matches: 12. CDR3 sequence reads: CASSQDIPGTDLNYGYTF. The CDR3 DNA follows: TGCGCCAGCAGCCAAGATATTCCCGGGACAGACCTAAACTATGGCTACACCTTC.

CDR3 residues: CASSRDRINYGYTF. CDR3 sequence (DNA): TGTGCCAGCAGCCGGGACAGGATAAACTATGGCTACACCTTC. The chain combines TRBV2 with TRBJ1-2; 8 bases agree with TRBD1. Germline V CDR1 and CDR2: SNHLY, FYNNEI. After removal of 6 bases from V and 2 bases from J, the junction contained 5 bases not matched to a gene. CDR3 length equals 14 residues.

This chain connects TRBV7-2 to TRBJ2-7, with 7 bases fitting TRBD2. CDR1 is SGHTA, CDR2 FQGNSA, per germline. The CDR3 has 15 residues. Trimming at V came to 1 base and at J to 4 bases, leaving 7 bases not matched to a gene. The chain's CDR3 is CASSLVASGRYEQYF. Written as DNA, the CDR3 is TGTGCCAGCAGCTTAGTGGCTAGCGGCCGGTACGAGCAGTACTTC.

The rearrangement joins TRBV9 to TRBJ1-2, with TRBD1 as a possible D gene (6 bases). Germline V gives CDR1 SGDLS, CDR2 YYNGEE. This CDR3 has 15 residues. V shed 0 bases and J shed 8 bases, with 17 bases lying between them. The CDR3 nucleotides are TGTGCCAGCAGCGTAGTTGACAGGTCACAGGGAGGCTACACCTTC. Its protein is CASSVVDRSQGGYTF.

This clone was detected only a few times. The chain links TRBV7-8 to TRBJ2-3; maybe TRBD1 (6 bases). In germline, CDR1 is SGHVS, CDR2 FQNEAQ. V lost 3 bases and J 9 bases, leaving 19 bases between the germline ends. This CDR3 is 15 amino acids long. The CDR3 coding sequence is TGTGCCAGCAGCTTGTCTCAGGGGCCCCAGGGGACGCAGTATTTT. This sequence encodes CASSLSQGPQGTQYF.

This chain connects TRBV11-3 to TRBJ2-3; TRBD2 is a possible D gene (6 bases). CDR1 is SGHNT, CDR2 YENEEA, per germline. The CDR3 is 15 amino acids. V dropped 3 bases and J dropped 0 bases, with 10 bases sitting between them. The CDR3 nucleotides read TGTGCCAGCAGCTTTGGGGGGTCTAGCACAGATACGCAGTATTTT. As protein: CASSFGGSSTDTQYF.

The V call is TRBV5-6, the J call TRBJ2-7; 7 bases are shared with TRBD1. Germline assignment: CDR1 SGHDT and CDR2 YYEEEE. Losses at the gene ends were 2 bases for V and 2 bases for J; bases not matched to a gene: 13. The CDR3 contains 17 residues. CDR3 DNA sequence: TGTGCCAGCAGCTTCTGGACAGGTGAAAATCCGGCCTACGAGCAGTACTTC. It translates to CASSFWTGENPAYEQYF.

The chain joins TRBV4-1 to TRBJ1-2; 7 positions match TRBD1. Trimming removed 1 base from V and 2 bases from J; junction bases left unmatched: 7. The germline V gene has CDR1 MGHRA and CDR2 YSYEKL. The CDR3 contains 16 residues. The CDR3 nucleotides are TGCGCCAGCAGCCAAGTGTCGAGGGGGCCGAACTATGGCTACACCTTC. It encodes CASSQVSRGPNYGYTF.